This T cell receptor (beta chain) was profiled in a study of identical twins. Template switching introduced a universal primer site, and the cDNA bore unique molecular identifiers. MiXCR, applied by TCRdb to the 5' RACE reads, yields one record per CDR3 protein. This sample yields hundreds of thousands of distinct CDR3 sequences, of which more than 9% are seen a single time; approximately 7.5% belongs to the top ten. This clonotype was recorded a few times. Its antigen remains unidentified. The CDR3 is 15 residues long. Germline-derived CDR1 and CDR2 are SGHTS and YDEGEE. V was trimmed by 4 bases and J by 3 bases, leaving 14 bases between them. General study results and limits: Models underpredicted monozygotic twin sharing of out-of-frame TCR alpha. Researchers caution that invariant MAIT and iNKT cells could partly confound zero-insertion analyses. The abundant beta clonotypes from cord blood had fewer insertions, and memory repertoires had none of this.

This same sample was also part of a study on yellow fever vaccine responses in identical twins.

Sequences were obtained from CD8+ T cells sorted from blood. The gene calls are TRBV5-8 and TRBJ1-5; tentative D call: TRBD1 (5 bases). This sequence was found in a young woman in good health. CDR3 DNA sequence: TGTGCCAGCAGCCAGATGGCCGGGGCCAATCAGCCCCAGCATTTT. Encoded protein: CASSQMAGANQPQHF. Filled out from reference TRBV5-8 and TRBJ1-5, the complete variable domain reads EAGVTQSPTHLIKTRGQQATLRCSPISGHTSVYWYQQALGLGLQFLLWYDEGEERNRGNFPPRFSGRQFPNYSSELNVNALELEDSALYLCASSQMAGANQPQHFGDGTRLSIL.